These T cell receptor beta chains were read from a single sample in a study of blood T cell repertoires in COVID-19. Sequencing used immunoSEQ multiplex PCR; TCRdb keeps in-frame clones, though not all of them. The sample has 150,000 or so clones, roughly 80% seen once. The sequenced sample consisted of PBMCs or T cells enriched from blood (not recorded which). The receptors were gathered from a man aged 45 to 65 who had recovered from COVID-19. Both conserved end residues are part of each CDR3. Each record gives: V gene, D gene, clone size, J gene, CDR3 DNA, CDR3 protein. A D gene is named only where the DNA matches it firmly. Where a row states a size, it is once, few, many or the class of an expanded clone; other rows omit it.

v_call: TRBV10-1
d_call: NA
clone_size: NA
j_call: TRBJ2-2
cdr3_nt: TGCGCCAGCAGTCTCTCGAACACCGGGGAGCTGTTTTTT
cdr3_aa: CASSLSNTGELFF

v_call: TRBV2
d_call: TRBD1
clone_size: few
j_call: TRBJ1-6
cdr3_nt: TGTGCCAGCAGTGAAGAATCCTCGCGGACAGGCAGCTCCTATAATTCACCCCTCCACTTT
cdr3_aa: CASSEESSRTGSSYNSPLHF

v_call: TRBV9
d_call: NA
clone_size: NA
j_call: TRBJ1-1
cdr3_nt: TGTGCCAGCAGCGCCGGGGGGATTGCTGAAGCTTTCTTT
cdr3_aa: CASSAGGIAEAFF

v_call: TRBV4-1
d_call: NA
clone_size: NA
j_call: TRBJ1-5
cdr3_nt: TGCGCCAGCAGCCAAGAGGAGGGAATATTCAATCAGCCCCAGCATTTT
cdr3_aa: CASSQEEGIFNQPQHF

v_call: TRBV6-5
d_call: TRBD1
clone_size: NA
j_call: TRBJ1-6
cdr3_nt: TGTGCCAGCAGTTACTCGGGACAGGGGAACAATTCACCCCTCCACTTT
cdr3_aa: CASSYSGQGNNSPLHF

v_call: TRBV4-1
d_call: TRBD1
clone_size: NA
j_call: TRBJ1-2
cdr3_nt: TGCGCCAGCAGGCAACAGGGGGATTTTGGTGGCTACACCTTC
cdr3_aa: CASRQQGDFGGYTF

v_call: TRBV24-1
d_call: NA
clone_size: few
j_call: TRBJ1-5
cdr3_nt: TGTGCCACCAGTGATGGACATTATAGCAATCAGCCCCAGCATTTT
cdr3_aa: CATSDGHYSNQPQHF

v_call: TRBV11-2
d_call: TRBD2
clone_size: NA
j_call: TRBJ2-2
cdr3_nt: TGTGCCAGCAAGCGAGCGGGGACCGGGGAGCTGTTTTTT
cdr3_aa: CASKRAGTGELFF

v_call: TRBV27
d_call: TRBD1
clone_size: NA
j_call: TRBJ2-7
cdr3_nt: TGTGCCAGCGGGCTTGGGGGACAGGGCCACGAGCAGTACTTC
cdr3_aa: CASGLGGQGHEQYF

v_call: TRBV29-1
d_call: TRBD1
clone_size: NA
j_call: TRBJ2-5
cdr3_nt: TGCAGCGTTGTGTATCGACAGGGCCGAGAGACCCAGTACTTC
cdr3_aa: CSVVYRQGRETQYF

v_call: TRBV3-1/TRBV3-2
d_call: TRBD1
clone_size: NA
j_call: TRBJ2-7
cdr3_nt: TGTGCCAGCAGCCCTCTACTAGTTCGGGACAGCTCCTACGAGCAGTACTTC
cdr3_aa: CASSPLLVRDSSYEQYF

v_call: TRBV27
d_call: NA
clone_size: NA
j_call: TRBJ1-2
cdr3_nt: TGTGCCAGCAGTCTCCGGGTCCACTATGGCTACACCTTC
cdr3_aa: CASSLRVHYGYTF

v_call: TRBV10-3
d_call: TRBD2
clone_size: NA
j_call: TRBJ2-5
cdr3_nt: TGTGCCATCAGTGAGCCAAGCCTACGCGGGGGAGAGACCCAGTACTTC
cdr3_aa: CAISEPSLRGGETQYF

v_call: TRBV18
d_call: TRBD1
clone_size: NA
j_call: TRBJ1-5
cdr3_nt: TGTGCCAGCTCATTGACAGGGGATAAGGCTCAGCCCCAGCATTTT
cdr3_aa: CASSLTGDKAQPQHF

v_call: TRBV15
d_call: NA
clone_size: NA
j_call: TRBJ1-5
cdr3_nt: TGTGCCACCAGCAGAGAAGGGGATCAGCCCCAGCATTTT
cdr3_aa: CATSREGDQPQHF

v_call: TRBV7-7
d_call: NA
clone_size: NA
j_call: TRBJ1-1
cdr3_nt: TGTGCTAGCAGCTTAAAGTCGGCGGGGAACACTGAAGCTTTCTTT
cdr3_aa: CASSLKSAGNTEAFF

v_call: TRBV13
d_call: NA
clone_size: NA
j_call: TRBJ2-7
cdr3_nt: TGTGCCAGCACTTTCCGGGACAACGGCTACGAGCAGTACTTC
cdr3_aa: CASTFRDNGYEQYF

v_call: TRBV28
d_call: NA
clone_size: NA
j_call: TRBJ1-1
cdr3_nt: TGTGCCAGCGGCCGGGACATCTGGTACACTGAAGCTTTCTTT
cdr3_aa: CASGRDIWYTEAFF

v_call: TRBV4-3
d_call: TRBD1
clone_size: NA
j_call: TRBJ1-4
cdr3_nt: TGCGCCAGCGGAGACAGGGAAACTAATGAAAAACTGTTTTTT
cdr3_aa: CASGDRETNEKLFF

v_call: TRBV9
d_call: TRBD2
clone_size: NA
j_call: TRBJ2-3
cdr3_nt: TGTGCCAGCAGCGTAGATCTAGCGGGGGGGCCGATGGATACGCAGTATTTT
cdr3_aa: CASSVDLAGGPMDTQYF

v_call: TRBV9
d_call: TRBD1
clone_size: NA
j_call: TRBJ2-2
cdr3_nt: TGTGCCAGCAGCGTTTCGGAACAGGGGTCGATCGGGGAGCTGTTTTTT
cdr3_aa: CASSVSEQGSIGELFF

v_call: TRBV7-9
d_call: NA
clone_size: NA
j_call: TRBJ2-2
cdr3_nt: TGTGCCAGCAGCAACTACAGGGCCGGGGAGCTGTTTTTT
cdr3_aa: CASSNYRAGELFF

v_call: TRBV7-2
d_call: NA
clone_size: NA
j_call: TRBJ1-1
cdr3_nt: TGTGCCAGCAGCTTAGGACAGGCGACAGGGAACACTGAAGCTTTCTTT
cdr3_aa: CASSLGQATGNTEAFF

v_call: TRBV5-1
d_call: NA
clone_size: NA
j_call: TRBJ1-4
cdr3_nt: TGCGCCAGCAGCTTTGCGGGGAACGGTCGTGAAAAACTGTTTTTT
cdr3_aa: CASSFAGNGREKLFF

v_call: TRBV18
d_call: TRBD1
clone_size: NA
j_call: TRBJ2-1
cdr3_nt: TGTGCCAGCTCAGACAGGGAACGCAATGAGCAGTTCTTC
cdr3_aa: CASSDRERNEQFF

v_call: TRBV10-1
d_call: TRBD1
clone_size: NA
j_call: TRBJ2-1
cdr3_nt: TGCGCCAGCAGACTTGGACAGGGGGAAGGGGAGCAGTTCTTC
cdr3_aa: CASRLGQGEGEQFF

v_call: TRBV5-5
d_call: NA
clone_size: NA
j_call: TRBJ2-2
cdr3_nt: TGTGCCAGCAGCTTCTCGGGGGACACCGGGGAGCTGTTTTTT
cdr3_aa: CASSFSGDTGELFF

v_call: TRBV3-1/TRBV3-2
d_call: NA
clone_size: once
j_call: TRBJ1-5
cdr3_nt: TGTGCCAGCAGCCAAAGCGGCGGGAATCAGCCCCAGCATTTT
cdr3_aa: CASSQSGGNQPQHF

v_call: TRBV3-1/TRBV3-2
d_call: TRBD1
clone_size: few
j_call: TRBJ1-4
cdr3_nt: TGTGCCAGCAGCCAACGACAGGGAGCAAATGAAAAACTGTTTTTT
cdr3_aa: CASSQRQGANEKLFF